These T cell receptor beta chains were read from a single sample in a study of a mutant IDH1 vaccine in newly diagnosed glioma. Sequencing used immunoSEQ multiplex PCR; TCRdb keeps in-frame clones, though not all of them. The table has 35,000 to 40,000 clones, approximately 92% seen once. Sequenced material: PBMCs, taken from a glioma patient treated with radiotherapy, temozolomide or both. All receptors come from a man younger than 35 with glioma. The CDR3 runs from the conserved cysteine through the conserved F or W. The D gene is left open where the match is weak. Only some rows state a clone size, as once, few, many or a class for expanded clones.

TRBV7-2	-	TRBD1	TRBJ2-7	TGTGCCAGCAGGAGGACAGGTATGGAAGAGCAGTACTTC	CASRRTGMEEQYF
TRBV4-3	-	-	TRBJ2-5	TGCGCCAGCAGCCTAAAGGAATGCCGGGACCAAACCCCTAGGAGGCAAGAGACCCAGTACTTC	CASSLKECRDQTPRRQETQYF
TRBV2	-	-	TRBJ2-7	TGTGCCAGCACCGAGGCCTCCTACGAGCAGTACTTC	CASTEASYEQYF
TRBV6-1	-	-	TRBJ2-5	TGTGCCAGCAGTGACCTTAGGACCCAGTACTTC	CASSDLRTQYF
TRBV4-1	-	TRBD1	TRBJ2-3	TGCGCCAGCAGCCAATCGGGACAGGGCACAGATACGCAGTATTTT	CASSQSGQGTDTQYF
TRBV15	-	-	TRBJ1-5	TGTGCCACCAGCAGAGAGGTCAATCAGCCCCAGCATTTT	CATSREVNQPQHF
TRBV7-3	-	-	TRBJ1-1	TGTGCCAGCAGCCCCCGGGACCGCTCAGGTGAAGCTTTCTTT	CASSPRDRSGEAFF
TRBV7-2	-	-	TRBJ2-6	TGTGCCAGCAGCCCCGACATGGTCCGGTCTGGGGCCAACGTCCTGACTTTC	CASSPDMVRSGANVLTF
TRBV19	-	TRBD1	TRBJ1-1	TGTGCCAGTAGTACCCCGGCCAGGGGGTCCACTGAAGCTTTCTTT	CASSTPARGSTEAFF
TRBV6-1	-	-	TRBJ2-1	TGTGCCAGCAGCGCAATAAATGAGCAGTTCTTC	CASSAINEQFF
TRBV30	once	-	TRBJ2-5	TGTGCCTGGAGTGCTGTAGGGGTAGGAGGAGAGACCCAGTACTTC	CAWSAVGVGGETQYF
TRBV19	-	TRBD2	TRBJ2-2	TGTGCCAGTAGTATGGCGGGGGGCAGGGAGCTGTTTTTT	CASSMAGGRELFF
TRBV11-3	-	-	TRBJ1-4	TGTGCCAGCAGCCGCGGGATCCTAAATGAAAAACTGTTTTTT	CASSRGILNEKLFF
TRBV2	-	-	TRBJ2-7	TGTGCCAGCAGTGAATACTACGAGCAGTACTTC	CASSEYYEQYF
TRBV6-1	-	-	TRBJ1-3	TGTGCCAGCAGTGAAGCGGAGTCTGGAAACACCATATATTTT	CASSEAESGNTIYF
TRBV6-6	-	TRBD2	TRBJ2-5	TGTGCCAGCAGTTACCCCCTCCGTAGCGGGGAAGAGACCCAGTACTTC	CASSYPLRSGEETQYF
TRBV2	-	-	TRBJ1-5	TGTGCCAGCAGACAGGACCCTTCGGCCCAGCATTTT	CASRQDPSAQHF
TRBV28	-	-	TRBJ1-1	TGTGCCAGCAGATTGAGGACGCTTAACGAGAACACTGAAGCTTTCTTT	CASRLRTLNENTEAFF
TRBV4-1	-	-	TRBJ2-5	TGCGCCAGCAGCCAATGGGTTCAAGAGACCCAGTACTTC	CASSQWVQETQYF
TRBV7-2	-	TRBD2	TRBJ2-3	TGTGCCAGCAGCTTAAACCCCCAGCGGGAGCGGTGGACAGATACGCAGTATTTT	CASSLNPQRERWTDTQYF